These T cell receptor beta chains were read from a single sample in a study of T cell changes during pregnancy in multiple sclerosis. TCRdb's copy holds only in-frame clones and misses some; the assay was immunoSEQ multiplex PCR. This sample has 26,000 or so clones, with approximately 91% found just once. The starting material was CD4+ T cells from peripheral blood mononuclear cells, obtained in the first trimester of pregnancy. The receptors come from a female donor in good health, enrolled as a control in a pregnancy study. CDR3s include the opening cysteine and the closing phenylalanine or tryptophan. The D gene is left open where the match is weak. Only part of the rows carry a size: once, few, many, or a class if the clone is expanded.

size | J | V | length | D | CDR3 | DNA
- | TRBJ1-2 | TRBV2 | 15 | - | CASRQGQPGNYGYTF | TGTGCCAGCAGGCAGGGCCAGCCTGGTAACTATGGCTACACCTTC
- | TRBJ2-3 | TRBV4-2 | 16 | TRBD2 | CASSQVGGGIADTQYF | TGTGCCAGCAGCCAAGTTGGGGGAGGGATCGCAGATACGCAGTATTTT
- | TRBJ2-6 | TRBV10-3 | 17 | TRBD2 | CAIGQVRETDGANVLTF | TGTGCCATCGGGCAAGTGCGGGAGACGGATGGGGCCAACGTCCTGACTTTC
- | TRBJ2-7 | TRBV14 | 15 | TRBD1 | CASSLRDRVGYEQYF | TGTGCCAGCAGCCTTCGGGACAGGGTGGGCTACGAGCAGTACTTC
- | TRBJ1-2 | TRBV28 | 14 | - | CASSLGQGLGGYTF | TGTGCCAGCAGTTTAGGGCAGGGTCTGGGTGGCTACACCTTC
- | TRBJ2-7 | TRBV25-1 | 13 | - | CASSEPGSYEQYF | TGTGCCAGCAGTGAGCCAGGGTCCTACGAGCAGTACTTC
once | TRBJ1-1 | TRBV2 | 14 | - | CATRREGLNTEAFF | TGTGCCACTCGTAGGGAGGGTTTGAACACTGAAGCTTTCTTT
- | TRBJ1-2 | TRBV6-5 | 16 | - | CASSSREVLKNYGYTF | TGTGCCAGCAGTTCCAGAGAGGTGCTCAAAAACTATGGCTACACCTTC
once | TRBJ1-6 | TRBV28 | 14 | - | CASSSGTGNSPLHF | TGTGCCAGCAGTAGCGGGACGGGAAATTCACCCCTCCACTTT
- | TRBJ2-7 | TRBV27 | 14 | - | CASRRRRLGDEQYF | TGTGCCAGCAGGCGTCGCCGGCTCGGGGACGAGCAGTACTTC
- | TRBJ2-5 | TRBV5-6 | 14 | TRBD2 | CASSLVREGETQYF | TGTGCCAGCAGCTTAGTCAGGGAGGGAGAGACCCAGTACTTC
- | TRBJ1-1 | TRBV7-8 | 15 | - | CASSLATLSGAQAFF | TGTGCCAGCAGCTTAGCGACACTTAGTGGGGCTCAAGCTTTCTTT
- | TRBJ1-6 | TRBV9 | 15 | - | CASSVTPDSNSPLHF | TGTGCCAGCAGCGTAACTCCCGACAGCAATTCACCCCTCCACTTT
- | TRBJ1-1 | TRBV10-3 | 11 | - | CAISENSEAFF | TGTGCCATCAGTGAGAACTCTGAAGCTTTCTTT
- | TRBJ2-5 | TRBV28 | 14 | TRBD2 | CASSFGGGAETQYF | TGTGCCAGCAGTTTCGGCGGGGGGGCGGAGACCCAGTACTTC
few | TRBJ1-1 | TRBV18 | 13 | - | CASSPNGGTEAFF | TGTGCCAGCTCACCTAACGGGGGCACTGAAGCTTTCTTT
- | TRBJ2-2 | TRBV11-1 | 15 | TRBD2 | CASSSGTTHTGELFF | TGTGCCAGCAGCTCAGGGACTACTCACACCGGGGAGCTGTTTTTT
- | TRBJ1-5 | TRBV7-8 | 14 | - | CASSLEGSNQPQHF | TGTGCCAGCAGCTTGGAGGGAAGCAATCAGCCCCAGCATTTT
- | TRBJ2-1 | TRBV7-2 | 16 | TRBD2 | CASSPLAGSSYNEQFF | TGTGCCAGCAGCCCACTAGCGGGGAGCTCCTACAATGAGCAGTTCTTC
- | TRBJ2-1 | TRBV6-5 | 14 | TRBD1 | CASRAGTGGREQFF | TGTGCCAGCAGAGCCGGGACAGGGGGACGGGAGCAGTTCTTC
- | TRBJ2-3 | TRBV10-1 | 15 | TRBD1 | CASSGTGGSTDTQYF | TGCGCCAGCAGCGGGACAGGGGGCTCGACAGATACGCAGTATTTT
- | TRBJ2-3 | TRBV11-1 | 16 | TRBD1 | CASSFGTVSPADTQYF | TGTGCCAGCAGCTTCGGGACAGTCTCCCCCGCAGATACGCAGTATTTT
- | TRBJ2-2 | TRBV5-1 | 18 | TRBD2 | CASSFLASGLSGTGELFF | TGCGCCAGCAGCTTTCTGGCTAGCGGGTTATCGGGCACCGGGGAGCTGTTTTTT
once | TRBJ1-5 | TRBV7-8 | 16 | - | CASSLRGGDSNQPQHF | TGTGCCAGCAGCTTAAGGGGAGGAGATAGCAATCAGCCTCAGCATTTT
- | TRBJ2-3 | TRBV7-9 | 15 | TRBD2 | CASSLGAGTTDTQYF | TGTGCCAGCAGCTTAGGAGCGGGGACCACAGATACGCAGTATTTT
- | TRBJ2-3 | TRBV18 | 15 | TRBD1 | CASSPDRGFTDTQYF | TGTGCCAGCTCACCAGACAGGGGGTTCACAGATACGCAGTATTTT
once | TRBJ2-7 | TRBV10-3 | 15 | - | CAISESEGGLNEQYF | TGTGCCATCAGTGAGTCTGAGGGGGGGCTTAACGAGCAGTACTTC
few | TRBJ2-3 | TRBV28 | 15 | - | CASRPTSPSTDTQYF | TGTGCCAGCAGGCCTACTAGTCCCAGCACAGATACGCAGTATTTT